The rows below give T cell receptor beta chains drawn from one sample of a study of CD8+ T cells in alopecia areata. Sequenced by immunoSEQ multiplex PCR; TCRdb stores in-frame clones only, minus some. The sample includes 150,000 or so clones, 75% to 90% of them seen just once. The specimen was CD8+ T cells sorted from blood, collected at week 0. These receptors were taken from a human donor with alopecia areata. The CDR3 runs from the conserved cysteine through the conserved F or W. A D gene is named only where the DNA matches it firmly. Some rows have no size entry. The others give once, few or many, or a class for an expanded clone.

abundance,v_gene,d_gene,j_gene,CDR3aa,CDR3nt
few,TRBV7-9,-,TRBJ2-7,CASSSSDGVYYEQYF,TGTGCCAGCAGCTCTAGCGACGGCGTATACTACGAGCAGTACTTC
-,TRBV15,TRBD2,TRBJ2-1,CATSMVGTSGVGNEQFF,TGTGCCACCAGCATGGTCGGGACTAGCGGCGTTGGAAATGAGCAGTTCTTC
-,TRBV7-9,-,TRBJ2-3,CASSISTQYF,TGTGCCAGCAGCATATCAACGCAGTATTTT
-,TRBV7-8,-,TRBJ1-4,CASSLEVYATNEKLFF,TGTGCCAGCAGCTTGGAAGTTTATGCAACTAATGAAAAACTGTTTTTT
-,TRBV27,TRBD2,TRBJ2-3,CASSFPSGRYTDTQYF,TGTGCCAGCAGTTTTCCTAGCGGGAGGTACACAGATACGCAGTATTTT
-,TRBV29-1,TRBD2,TRBJ2-3,CSVDTRGRALDTQYF,TGCAGCGTTGATACTCGGGGGAGGGCCTTAGATACGCAGTATTTT
-,TRBV4-1,-,TRBJ2-7,CASSSQRVSREQYF,TGCGCCAGCAGCTCCCAGAGGGTTTCAAGGGAGCAGTACTTC
-,TRBV25-1,TRBD1,TRBJ1-2,CASSDVGTADYGYTF,TGTGCCAGCAGTGATGTGGGGACAGCAGATTATGGCTACACCTTC
few,TRBV6-1,-,TRBJ2-7,CASSEGPSTGEQYF,TGTGCCAGCAGTGAAGGGCCCTCAACGGGCGAGCAGTACTTC
-,TRBV11-2,-,TRBJ1-1,CASSSVEGVPEAFF,TGTGCCAGCAGCTCCGTCGAAGGGGTGCCTGAAGCTTTCTTT
-,TRBV27,TRBD1,TRBJ2-2,CASSSPGQGATGELFF,TGTGCCAGCAGTTCCCCAGGGCAGGGGGCGACCGGGGAGCTGTTTTTT
-,TRBV29-1,TRBD2,TRBJ2-1,CSVVGTSGGPTYNEQFF,TGCAGCGTTGTTGGGACTAGCGGGGGCCCCACCTACAATGAGCAGTTCTTC
-,TRBV12-5,-,TRBJ1-5,CASGLVTGNSNQPQHF,TGTGCTAGTGGTTTGGTAACCGGGAATAGCAATCAGCCCCAGCATTTT
-,TRBV4-1,TRBD1,TRBJ1-5,CASSQEGQGSNQPQHF,TGCGCCAGCAGCCAAGAGGGACAGGGAAGCAATCAGCCCCAGCATTTT
few,TRBV5-1,TRBD2,TRBJ2-1,CASSLGLAGMYNEQFF,TGCGCCAGCAGCTTGGGCCTAGCGGGAATGTACAATGAGCAGTTCTTC
-,TRBV27,-,TRBJ1-5,CASSLTVKGSQPQHF,TGTGCCAGCAGTTTAACGGTCAAGGGGAGCCAGCCCCAGCATTTT
-,TRBV9,TRBD2,TRBJ2-1,CASSLGTSGNEQFF,TGTGCCAGCAGCTTAGGGACTAGCGGGAATGAGCAGTTCTTC
-,TRBV13,-,TRBJ2-7,CASSLGGGLYEQYF,TGTGCCAGCAGCTTAGGCGGGGGACTCTACGAGCAGTACTTC
-,TRBV2,-,TRBJ1-4,CASSLSRATNEKLFF,TGTGCCAGCAGTCTCTCCCGTGCAACTAATGAAAAACTGTTTTTT
few,TRBV4-2,-,TRBJ2-7,CASSQEGGAAYEQYF,TGTGCCAGCAGCCAAGAGGGGGGGGCCGCCTACGAGCAGTACTTC
-,TRBV6-5,-,TRBJ2-2,CASSYSRGSGELFF,TGTGCCAGCAGTTACTCACGGGGTTCGGGGGAGCTGTTTTTT
-,TRBV11-2,-,TRBJ1-6,CASSLGAHSSPLHF,TGTGCCAGCAGCTTAGGTGCTCATAGCTCACCCCTCCACTTT
-,TRBV7-6,-,TRBJ2-1,CASSLAGQSFYNEQFF,TGTGCCAGCAGCTTAGCCGGTCAGTCGTTTTACAATGAGCAGTTCTTC
-,TRBV2,TRBD1,TRBJ2-1,CASEWWQGAGNEQFF,TGTGCCAGCGAGTGGTGGCAGGGGGCTGGCAATGAGCAGTTCTTC
-,TRBV19,-,TRBJ2-7,CATSNLLGSEQYF,TGTGCCACCTCAAACTTACTAGGGAGCGAGCAGTACTTC
-,TRBV19,-,TRBJ2-1,CASSIGLRTEQFF,TGTGCCAGTAGTATTGGATTAAGGACTGAGCAGTTCTTC
-,TRBV15,TRBD1,TRBJ1-1,CATSSHRGYTEAFF,TGTGCCACCAGCAGCCACAGGGGGTACACTGAAGCTTTCTTT
-,TRBV6-1,-,TRBJ1-2,CASTNKRTDYGYTF,TGTGCCAGCACCAATAAAAGGACGGACTATGGCTACACCTTC
-,TRBV5-1,TRBD1,TRBJ2-2,CASSRDSGELFF,TGCGCCAGCAGTCGGGACAGCGGGGAGCTGTTTTTT
-,TRBV6-1,-,TRBJ1-1,CASIKGGTTEAFF,TGTGCCAGCATCAAAGGTGGAACCACTGAAGCTTTCTTT
-,TRBV7-9,TRBD2,TRBJ2-7,CASSLWTSSYEQYF,TGTGCCAGCAGCTTGTGGACTAGCTCCTACGAGCAGTACTTC
-,TRBV9,-,TRBJ2-2,CASSEQRGSPNTGELFF,TGTGCCAGCAGCGAACAACGGGGGAGCCCGAACACCGGGGAGCTGTTTTTT
-,TRBV6-5,-,TRBJ2-7,CASSAVGAPTYEQYF,TGTGCCAGCAGTGCCGTCGGGGCGCCGACCTACGAGCAGTACTTC
-,TRBV2,-,TRBJ1-2,CATSTGGYTF,TGTGCCACCTCGACAGGAGGCTACACCTTC